These 27 T cell receptor beta chains were all obtained from the same sample, sequenced in a study of T cell repertoires in cytomegalovirus infection. No antigen is known for these receptors. TCRdb reprocessed the reads via MiXCR and lists one record per CDR3 protein. The data show roughly 500,000 distinct CDR3 sequences, with 30% to 35% seen just once and under 20% held by the top ten. The source material was cultured PBMCs, sampled from culture after CMV antigen stimulation. These receptors came from a human donor in good health (CMV status not recorded). Some clones in this sample may be carry-over from other donors' samples.

The table lists this clonotype with a few counts. This rearrangement joins TRBV19 to TRBJ2-1; 7 bases are shared with TRBD1. CDR3 length equals 13 residues. After removal of 3 bases from V and 15 bases from J, the junction contained 11 bases not matched to a gene. CDR1 LNHDA and CDR2 SQIVND come from the germline V gene (reference sequence). CDR3 nucleotides: TGTGCCAGTAGTATTGGTACAGGGGAGATTCCGTTCTTC. Translation: CASSIGTGEIPFF.

This clonotype was counted a few times. CDR3 sequence reads: CASSLVGGRLVNEQFF. The DNA of the CDR3 is TGTGCCAGCAGCTTAGTTGGGGGGCGTCTTGTCAATGAGCAGTTCTTC. The genes are TRBV7-2 and TRBJ2-1; perhaps D is TRBD1 or TRBD2 (6 bases each). Per the germline V gene, CDR1 is SGHTA and CDR2 is FQGNSA. Trimming removed 1 base at V and 6 bases at J, with 16 bases between. The CDR3 runs 16 residues.

The chain uses TRBV19 and TRBJ2-7, with 12 bases lining up with TRBD1. The CDR3 is 15 amino acids. CDR1 is LNHDA, CDR2 SQIVND, per germline (reference sequence). V shed 4 bases and J 5 bases; nucleotides not matched to a gene: 6. This chain's CDR3 is CASSTGTGGINEQYF. CDR3 sequence (DNA): TGTGCCAGTAGTACTGGGACAGGGGGCATAAACGAGCAGTACTTC.

This clonotype was counted between two and nine times. J is TRBJ2-1 and V is TRBV24-1; TRBD2 matches at 8 bases. The CDR3 covers 16 residues. CDR1 is KGHDR and CDR2 is SFDVKD in the germline V gene. V dropped 6 bases and J dropped 6; count of bases not matched to a gene: 12. This chain's CDR3 is CATSRTESLAGNEQFF. CDR3 DNA: TGTGCCACCAGTCGTACGGAGTCTCTAGCGGGCAATGAGCAGTTCTTC.

This clonotype was detected only a few times. The rearrangement links TRBV6-1 to TRBJ1-1; no clear D. The CDR3 totals 13 residues. Germline CDR1 and CDR2: MNHNS and SASEGT. Trimming removed 8 bases at V and 0 bases at J, with 10 bases between. For the CDR3, the DNA is TGTGCCAGCCAATCCGCGGTGAACACTGAAGCTTTCTTT. It codes for CASQSAVNTEAFF.

The rearrangement links TRBV7-3 to TRBJ2-7, with TRBD1 as a possible D gene (6 bases). This CDR3 is 14 amino acids long. V lost 5 bases and J 5 bases, leaving 16 bases between the germline ends. Germline V CDR1 and CDR2: SGHTA, FQGTGA. CDR3 DNA sequence: TGTGCCAGCAGCCCGAGAGGACAGCACCACGAGCAGTACTTC. This encodes CASSPRGQHHEQYF.

The rearrangement uses TRBV25-1 and TRBJ2-3, with no clear D. The CDR3 is 12 residues long. V lost 6 bases, J lost 1 base, and 5 bases lay in between. The germline V gene has CDR1 MGHDK and CDR2 SYGVNS. The CDR3 loop is CASSVGTDTQYF. CDR3 nucleotide sequence: TGTGCCAGCAGCGTGGGCACAGATACGCAGTATTTT. The complete variable domain, with remaining parts taken from reference TRBV25-1 and TRBJ2-3, reads EADIYQTPRYLVIGTGKKITLECSQTMGHDKMYWYQQDPGMELHLIHYSYGVNSTEKGDLSSESTVSRIRTEHFPLTLESARPSHTSQYLCASSVGTDTQYFGPGTRLTVL.

CDR3 residues: CARRQGPYEQYV. CDR3 nucleotides: TGTGCCCGGAGGCAGGGGCCCTACGAGCAGTACGTC. V gene TRBV19 combines with J gene TRBJ2-7; tentatively, D is TRBD1 (6 bases). From germline, CDR1 is LNHDA and CDR2 SQIVND (reference sequence). The CDR3 contains 12 residues. V was pared by 11 bases and J by 2 bases, with 13 bases between.

V and J are TRBV27 and TRBJ1-1; D not resolved. Germline lookup yields CDR1 MNHEY and CDR2 SMNVEV (reference sequence). CDR3 length: 12 residues. Trimming left V 7 bases short and J 7 bases short, with 13 bases between. The DNA of the CDR3 is TGTGCCAGCATCGGGGAGGCGGATGAAGCTTTCTTT. Its protein is CASIGEADEAFF.

A remark on this clonotype: Compared with germline, one end of the junction differs, possibly owing to a read error. The gene calls are TRBV7-2 and TRBJ1-1; no clear D. This CDR3 spans 16 amino acids. Germline CDR1 SGHTA, CDR2 FQGNSA. The CDR3 DNA is TGTGCCAGCAGCCAAAACCCGGTACCCCCTAGAACTGAATCTTTCTTT. This translates into CASSQNPVPPRTESFF.

This clonotype has more than one count but fewer than ten. The J gene is TRBJ2-7, the V gene TRBV11-2; the D gene is possibly TRBD2 (6 bases). Germline loops: CDR1 SGHAT, CDR2 FQNNGV. V dropped 3 bases and J dropped 2 bases, with 11 bases sitting between them. The CDR3 is made up of 14 amino acids. The CDR3 loop reads CASSLASVAYEQYF. For the CDR3, the DNA is TGTGCCAGCAGCTTGGCTAGCGTGGCCTACGAGCAGTACTTC.

This clonotype was seen a handful of times. This rearrangement joins TRBV7-2 to TRBJ1-1, with 7 bases lining up with TRBD1. The J segment lost 10 bases and the V segment lost 1 base, leaving 12 bases of the junction unmatched. This CDR3 has 15 amino acids. Germline CDR1 and CDR2: SGHTA and FQGNSA. This CDR3 reads CASSLVDRVVVGAFF. CDR3 DNA: TGTGCCAGCAGCTTAGTAGACAGGGTGGTAGTCGGAGCTTTCTTT.

In its sample, this clonotype was seen once. The chain has TRBV12-3 or TRBV12-4 and TRBJ1-1, with 9 bases matching TRBD1. V was pared by 5 bases and J by 0 bases, with 4 bases of the junction left unmatched. This CDR3 has 15 amino acids. The CDR3 DNA follows: TGTGCCAGCAGTAAGAGGACAGGGGTGAACACTGAAGCTTTCTTT. It translates to CASSKRTGVNTEAFF.

The J gene is TRBJ2-4, the V gene TRBV12-3 or TRBV12-4; D is possibly TRBD1 or TRBD2 (6 bases each). The CDR3 extends over 13 amino acids. The ends were cut back, 6 bases at V and 5 bases at J, with 11 bases in the middle. The CDR3 region is CASRSRGENIQYF. As DNA, the CDR3 is TGTGCCAGCAGATCGAGGGGGGAAAACATTCAGTACTTC.

The J gene is TRBJ2-7, the V gene TRBV27, with TRBD2 matching 8 bases. The CDR3 runs 14 residues. Germline CDR1 is MNHEY and CDR2 is SMNVEV (reference sequence). V was clipped by 6 bases and J by 3 bases; unmatched bases: 7. The CDR3 DNA follows: TGTGCCAGCAGCCAAGCGGGAGAGATCTACGAGCAGTACTTC. It codes for CASSQAGEIYEQYF.

The rearrangement uses TRBV20-1 and TRBJ1-1, with D uncertain. CDR1 DFQATT and CDR2 SNEGSKA come from the germline V gene (reference sequence). This CDR3 spans 12 amino acids. The germline V and J ends were trimmed by 5 bases and 3 bases, with 10 bases remaining between them. The CDR3: CSAPKLDTEAFF. The CDR3 DNA is TGCAGTGCTCCTAAGTTGGACACTGAAGCTTTCTTT.

There are many counts of this clonotype. The V and J genes are TRBV2 and TRBJ1-2, with a possible D match to TRBD1 (6 bases). The germline V gene encodes CDR1 SNHLY and CDR2 FYNNEI. Between the trimmed V and J ends, which lost 11 bases and 7 bases, there was a span of 20 bases. This CDR3 comprises 13 residues. DNA of the CDR3: TGTGCCGACCGGGGGGGCGGAGTAGGTGGCTACACCTTC. This sequence encodes CADRGGGVGGYTF.

This clonotype has a handful of counts. DNA for the CDR3: TGTGCCATCTCAGGGGGCGCAGCCTACAATGAGCAGTTCTTC. Translating it yields CAISGGAAYNEQFF. The rearrangement links TRBV6-2 or TRBV6-3 to TRBJ2-1; 8 bases agree with TRBD1. This CDR3 is 14 amino acids long. J was trimmed by 2 bases and V by 10 bases; bases with no gene match: 7. In germline, CDR1 is MNHEY, CDR2 SVGEGT.

This clonotype came up many times. This chain connects TRBV6-1 to TRBJ1-6; D remains unclear. The germline V and J ends were trimmed by 7 bases and 10 bases, with 20 bases remaining between them. CDR3 size: 15 residues. Germline lookup yields CDR1 MNHNS and CDR2 SASEGT. The CDR3 region is CASTQSIHSGSPLHF. The CDR3, as DNA: TGTGCCAGCACCCAATCGATACACTCGGGGTCACCCCTCCACTTT.

This clonotype was detected a few times. V gene TRBV6-2 or TRBV6-3 combines with J gene TRBJ2-3; TRBD2 aligns across 9 bases. After removal of 0 bases from V and 0 bases from J, the junction contained 22 bases not matched to a gene. Germline values: CDR1 MNHEY, CDR2 SVGEGT. The CDR3 sequence is 23 residues long. CDR3: CASSYSRLAESHPRPGSTDTQYF. CDR3 nucleotides: TGTGCCAGCAGTTACTCGAGACTAGCGGAGAGCCACCCCAGACCTGGTAGCACAGATACGCAGTATTTT.

V and J are TRBV20-1 and TRBJ1-2, with D perhaps TRBD1 (6 bases). This CDR3 comprises 15 residues. V shed 0 bases and J shed 6 bases, with 17 bases lying between them. Per germline, CDR1 DFQATT and CDR2 SNEGSKA (reference sequence). The CDR3 DNA reads as TGCAGTGCTAGAGAATGGTTCAGGGGTGGGAATGGCTACACCTTC. It encodes CSAREWFRGGNGYTF.

V gene TRBV6-5 combines with J gene TRBJ1-5, with 7 positions matching TRBD1. CDR3 length: 14 residues. Germline CDR1 is MNHEY and CDR2 is SVGAGI. Unmatched junction bases numbered 4, after V lost 2 bases and J lost 6 bases. The CDR3 region has the DNA TGTGCCAGCAGTTACGGGGCAGGGGGTCAGCCCCAGCATTTT. Protein: CASSYGAGGQPQHF.

This clonotype has just a few counts. The chain uses TRBV5-4 and TRBJ2-5; tentative D call: TRBD2 (6 bases). V was shortened by 2 bases and J by 3 bases, with 8 bases between the two germline ends. CDR1 SGHNT and CDR2 YYREEE come from the germline V gene (reference sequence). This CDR3 comprises 13 residues. CDR3 protein: CASSFPGEETQYF. The CDR3 DNA sequence: TGTGCCAGCAGCTTTCCGGGGGAAGAGACCCAGTACTTC.

In this sample, this clonotype turned up a few times. This chain uses TRBV7-2 with TRBJ2-5; 9 bases fit TRBD2. Germline V gene sequence: CDR1 SGHTA, CDR2 FQGNSA. The J segment lost 6 bases and the V segment lost 6 bases, leaving 14 bases of the junction unmatched. The CDR3 spans 16 residues. CDR3: CASSPGGSGSMKTQYF. The CDR3 coding sequence is TGTGCCAGCAGTCCTGGGGGTAGCGGGAGTATGAAGACCCAGTACTTC.

This clonotype was detected only a few times. The V gene is TRBV6-8, the J gene TRBJ2-5, with D tentatively TRBD2 (6 bases). CDR1 and CDR2 (germline): MNHGY, SAAAGT. V was cut by 6 bases and J by 5 bases, with 10 bases left in between. This CDR3 is built from 12 residues. CDR3 protein: CASRGGLETQYF. The CDR3, as DNA: TGTGCCAGCAGGGGGGGTTTGGAGACCCAGTACTTC.

This clonotype was seen more than once but under ten times. The chain couples TRBV29-1 to TRBJ1-3; tentative D call: TRBD1 (6 bases). The length of the CDR3 is 15 residues. Germline values: CDR1 SQVTM, CDR2 ANQGSEA. V lost 8 bases and J lost 3, with 20 bases in between. The CDR3 bases are TGCAGCCCTACGACTCGGGGGGCTGGTGGAAACACCATATATTTT. This sequence encodes CSPTTRGAGGNTIYF.

The rearrangement links TRBV4-1 to TRBJ2-3; 12 nucleotides align to TRBD2. V lost 3 bases to trimming and J lost 3 bases; unmatched junction nucleotides: 7. The V gene's germline CDR1 is MGHRA and CDR2 YSYEKL. The CDR3 has 17 amino acids. CDR3 sequence (DNA): TGCGCCAGCAGCCATTCTGGACTAGCGGGACGGACAGATACGCAGTATTTT. This gives the protein CASSHSGLAGRTDTQYF.